This T cell receptor beta chain was sequenced for a study of regulatory T cells in long-lasting Graves disease. Study-level findings and limits: Accuracy was possibly reduced by small sample size. TRBV28, TRBJ1-2 and TRBJ2-5 emerged as the favored segments in persistent disease.

This clonotype was counted ten times or more. The antigen is undetermined. Both iRepertoire HTBI primers and Arm-PCR of CDR3 regions were used to build the TCR beta libraries. Original handling: Detected in the samples were around 59 TRBV and 14 TRBJ segments. MiXCR was run by TCRdb on the multiplex PCR reads, yielding one entry per CDR3 protein. These V and J calls are TCRdb output, not the study's own analysis. The sample consists of a few hundred thousand distinct CDR3 sequences, about 21% of them appearing once. Time point here: persistent/refractory GD, antithyroid drugs over 5 years with positive TRAb. RNA isolated from PBMCs was used to make the TCR library. This CDR3 comprises 14 residues. Trimming cost V 6 bases and J 0 bases, with 9 bases left between them.

The rearrangement links TRBV12-3 or TRBV12-4 to TRBJ1-3; D is unclear. This receptor was obtained from a female donor with Graves disease. Source: peripheral blood mononuclear cells (PBMCs), taken when the disease was refractory, from a patient treated with antithyroid drugs. The CDR3 is CASSPGGSGNTIYF. The CDR3 DNA is TGTGCCAGCAGCCCAGGCGGCTCTGGAAACACCATATATTTT.